These 27 T cell receptor beta chains were sequenced from one sample in a study of spatial heterogeneity in lung cancer. This sample's time point: sample taken at primary tumor resection. The input material, whole RNA from tumor, nontumor lung or frozen PBMC, was sequenced unsorted. TCRdb recomputed calls from the 5' RACE reads with MiXCR, one row per CDR3 protein. Of roughly 91,000 distinct CDR3 sequences listed, approximately 20% are singletons. The sequencing used PBMCs, collected at surgery. These receptors all stem from a male donor with early-stage non-small cell lung cancer.

This clonotype appeared a few times. This chain uses TRBV27 with TRBJ2-3, with a possible D match to TRBD2 (5 bases). CDR1 MNHEY and CDR2 SMNVEV come from the germline V gene (reference sequence). This CDR3 spans 12 amino acids. Deletions cut 5 bases from V and 8 bases from J, with 11 bases between. The CDR3 sequence is CASSETEGTQYF. The CDR3 DNA reads as TGTGCCAGCAGTGAGACTGAGGGTACGCAGTATTTT.

This clonotype was seen only a few times. The CDR3 DNA reads TGCGCCAGCAGCACGGGACGGCAAGAAGAGACCCAGTACTTC. It yields the protein CASSTGRQEETQYF. The chain recombines TRBV5-1 with TRBJ2-5; D possibly uses TRBD1 or TRBD2 (5 bases each). The CDR3 has 14 amino acids. Germline CDR1 is SGHRS and CDR2 is YFSETQ. V was pared by 4 bases and J by 3 bases, with 13 bases between.

This clonotype was counted only a few times. The V call is TRBV4-3, the J call TRBJ1-3, with D possibly being TRBD1 (5 bases). V lost 4 bases to trimming and J lost 0 bases, with 13 bases between them. Germline CDR1 LGHNA, CDR2 YSLEER. The CDR3 loop spans 16 amino acids. The CDR3 loop reads CASSPQGPNSGNTIYF. CDR3 sequence (DNA): TGCGCCAGCAGCCCGCAGGGACCGAACTCTGGAAACACCATATATTTT.

At least ten counts were recorded for this clonotype. The chain joins TRBV9 to TRBJ2-5; D gene unclear. This CDR3 is built from 14 residues. Germline V gives CDR1 SGDLS, CDR2 YYNGEE. The ends were cut back, 0 bases at V and 4 bases at J, with 10 bases in the middle. The CDR3, as DNA: TGTGCCAGCAGCGTAGGATTAGTAGCAGAGACCCAGTACTTC. This gives the protein CASSVGLVAETQYF.

The chain uses TRBV5-1 and TRBJ2-3; a possible D gene is TRBD2 (5 bases). Germline CDR1 reads SGHRS; CDR2 reads YFSETQ. The CDR3 has 11 amino acids. Trimming took off 7 bases at V and 6 bases at J, with 9 bases between the two ends. In DNA form, the CDR3 reads TGCGCCAGCCAATCGGGGGATACGCAGTATTTT. As protein: CASQSGDTQYF.

This chain uses TRBV3-1 with TRBJ2-1; D is unresolved. Germline values: CDR1 LGHDT, CDR2 YNNKEL (reference sequence). The CDR3 consists of 14 residues. V gave up 0 bases and J gave up 0 bases, with 3 bases separating them. Here the CDR3 DNA reads TGTGCCAGCAGCCAAGAAGCCTCCTACAATGAGCAGTTCTTC. Residues: CASSQEASYNEQFF.

The sample holds one count of this clonotype. The chain uses TRBV28 and TRBJ2-1; 8 bases fit TRBD2. The CDR3 has 16 amino acids. Germline assignment: CDR1 MDHEN and CDR2 SYDVKM. V was pared by 7 bases and J by 2 bases, with 10 bases of the junction left unmatched. CDR3 residues: CASTRPSGRAYNEQFF. In DNA form, the CDR3 reads TGTGCCAGCACCCGCCCTTCCGGGAGGGCCTACAATGAGCAGTTCTTC.

This chain's CDR3 is CASSSGQSSNQPQHF. In DNA, the CDR3 is TGTGCCAGCAGCTCGGGACAGTCTAGCAATCAGCCCCAGCATTTT. This chain uses TRBV7-8 with TRBJ1-5; 7 bases match TRBD1. The V and J ends lost 4 bases and 0 bases, in that order; junction bases with no gene match: 3. CDR1 is SGHVS, CDR2 FQNEAQ, per germline. The CDR3 loop spans 15 amino acids.

The V call is TRBV9, the J call TRBJ2-5, with a tentative D call TRBD1 (5 bases). Between the trimmed V and J ends, which lost 1 base and 5 bases, there was a span of 9 bases. CDR1 and CDR2 (germline): SGDLS, YYNGEE. The CDR3 spans 13 residues. CDR3 nucleotides: TGTGCCAGCAGCGTATCAGGGTTGGAGACCCAGTACTTC. It is translated as CASSVSGLETQYF. The whole variable domain, remainder taken from reference TRBV9 and TRBJ2-5, is DSGVTQTPKHLITATGQRVTLRCSPRSGDLSVYWYQQSLDQGLQFLIQYYNGEERAKGNILERFSAQQFPDLHSELNLSSLELGDSALYFCASSVSGLETQYFGPGTRLLVL.

The gene calls are TRBV14 and TRBJ2-7; TRBD1 aligns across 10 bases. The ends lost 4 bases at V and 2 bases at J; junction bases unmatched: 5. Germline V gives CDR1 SGHDN, CDR2 FVKESK. CDR3 length: 15 amino acids. DNA for the CDR3: TGTGCCAGCAGCCGCCGGGACAGGGGAACCTACGAGCAGTACTTC. This encodes CASSRRDRGTYEQYF.

The sample holds a few counts of this clonotype. The chain links TRBV7-2 to TRBJ2-7; D is possibly TRBD2 (5 bases). This CDR3 has 13 residues. V gave up 4 bases and J gave up 6 bases, with 13 bases separating them. Germline V CDR1 and CDR2: SGHTA, FQGNSA. CDR3 sequence (DNA): TGTGCCAGCAGCTGGACCCGAGGGAGCGAGCAGTACTTC. It is translated as CASSWTRGSEQYF. The full variable domain, completed using reference TRBV7-2 and TRBJ2-7, is GAGVSQSPSNKVTEKGKDVELRCDPISGHTALYWYRQSLGQGLEFLIYFQGNSAPDKSGLPSDRFSAERTGGSVSTLTIQRTQQEDSAVYLCASSWTRGSEQYFGPGTRLTVT.

V gene TRBV6-2 or TRBV6-3 combines with J gene TRBJ2-1; no clear D. CDR1 and CDR2 (germline): MNHEY, SVGEGT. V was shortened by 8 bases and J by 7 bases, with 9 bases between the two germline ends. This CDR3 has 11 residues. In nucleotides, the CDR3 is TGTGCCAGCGAGCGCGGAAATGAGCAGTTCTTC. Amino acids: CASERGNEQFF.

In this sample, this clonotype turned up many times. V gene TRBV29-1 combines with J gene TRBJ1-1; the D gene is possibly TRBD1 (6 bases). CDR3 length equals 12 residues. The V and J ends lost 7 bases and 1 base respectively, with 10 bases between them. In germline, CDR1 is SQVTM, CDR2 ANQGSEA. The CDR3 region has the DNA TGCAGCGGCAGACAGGCGAACACTGAAGCTTTCTTT. This sequence encodes CSGRQANTEAFF. The full variable domain, completed using reference TRBV29-1 and TRBJ1-1, is SAVISQKPSRDICQRGTSLTIQCQVDSQVTMMFWYRQQPGQSLTLIATANQGSEATYESGFVIDKFPISRPNLTFSTLTVSNMSPEDSSIYLCSGRQANTEAFFGQGTRLTVV.

The chain couples TRBV7-9 to TRBJ2-1; a weak D match, TRBD2 (5 bases). Germline-derived CDR1 and CDR2 are SEHNR and FQNEAQ (reference sequence). V was trimmed by 5 bases and J by 5 bases, leaving 7 bases between them. The CDR3 runs 12 residues. The CDR3 bases are TGTGCCAGCAGCCGGGAAAACAATGAGCAGTTCTTC. It specifies CASSRENNEQFF. The entire variable domain, with the rest obtained from reference TRBV7-9 and TRBJ2-1, is as follows: DTGVSQNPRHKITKRGQNVTFRCDPISEHNRLYWYRQTLGQGPEFLTYFQNEAQLEKSRLLSDRFSAERPKGSFSTLEIQRTEQGDSAMYLCASSRENNEQFFGPGTRLTVL.

The chain uses TRBV30 and TRBJ1-1; D is unresolved. CDR3 length: 13 amino acids. Germline lookup yields CDR1 GTSNPN and CDR2 SVGIG (reference sequence). V lost 4 bases, J lost 11 bases, and 20 bases lay in between. The CDR3 DNA sequence: TGTGCCTGGATTTCTACCGGGAGCACGCCGGCTTTCTTT. This gives the protein CAWISTGSTPAFF.

This clonotype was seen a few times. CDR3 sequence: CAITGTGRKNIQYF. DNA for the CDR3: TGTGCCATCACCGGGACGGGCCGAAAAAACATTCAGTACTTC. The rearrangement joins TRBV10-3 to TRBJ2-4; D may be TRBD1 or TRBD2 (5 bases each). The germline V gene has CDR1 ENHRY and CDR2 SYGVKD. The CDR3 extends over 14 amino acids. V lost 7 bases and J 4 bases, leaving 14 bases between the germline ends.

This clonotype was picked up a small number of times. The chain employs TRBV3-1 and TRBJ2-7, with 8 bases that match TRBD2. V shed 2 bases and J 3 bases; nucleotides not matched to a gene: 9. Germline V gene data show CDR1 as LGHDT and CDR2 as YNNKEL (reference sequence). This CDR3 has 16 amino acids. The CDR3 DNA follows: TGTGCCAGCAGCCAAAGAGGTAGCGGGACGGACTACGAGCAGTACTTC. Its protein is CASSQRGSGTDYEQYF.

J is TRBJ2-3 and V is TRBV30; 7 bases match TRBD2. The CDR3 consists of 14 residues. Germline V gene data show CDR1 as GTSNPN and CDR2 as SVGIG (reference sequence). The trim removed 4 bases at V and 0 bases at J, leaving 4 bases unmatched. The CDR3: CAWIFSGSTDTQYF. CDR3 nucleotides: TGTGCCTGGATCTTTAGCGGGAGCACAGATACGCAGTATTTT.

This clonotype was observed once. The V call is TRBV10-3, the J call TRBJ1-1; TRBD1 aligns across 9 bases. The CDR3 extends over 18 amino acids. Per the germline V gene, CDR1 is ENHRY and CDR2 is SYGVKD. V trimming: 4 bases; J trimming: 0 bases; junction bases outside the gene matches: 12. The CDR3 here is CAISGDRAWQGLNTEAFF. CDR3 coding DNA: TGTGCCATCAGTGGGGACAGGGCTTGGCAGGGGTTGAACACTGAAGCTTTCTTT.

The chain recombines TRBV2 with TRBJ2-7; D might be TRBD2 (6 bases). V lost 4 bases, J lost 2 bases, and 9 bases lay in between. The CDR3 sequence is 13 residues long. Germline loops: CDR1 SNHLY, CDR2 FYNNEI. The CDR3 protein is CASSGLAPYEQYF. Written as DNA, the CDR3 is TGTGCCAGCAGTGGGCTAGCGCCCTACGAGCAGTACTTC.

The CDR3 spells CASSLAEGQRNTEAFF. CDR3 DNA: TGTGCCAGCAGCTTAGCGGAGGGACAGAGGAACACTGAAGCTTTCTTT. The rearrangement links TRBV7-2 to TRBJ1-1, with 7 bases lining up with TRBD1. With V trimmed by 0 bases and J by 1 base, 5 bases remained unmatched. The germline CDR1 and CDR2 sequences are SGHTA and FQGNSA. The CDR3 contains 16 residues.

This clonotype has ten or more counts. The chain has TRBV10-3 and TRBJ2-5; 8 bases map to TRBD2. Germline CDR1 ENHRY, CDR2 SYGVKD. The junction had 5 bases not matched to a gene; V was cut back by 3 bases and J by 2 bases. The CDR3 has 15 amino acids. The CDR3 spells CAISDIAGRQETQYF. Written as DNA, the CDR3 is TGTGCCATCAGTGACATAGCGGGGCGGCAAGAGACCCAGTACTTC.

J is TRBJ2-1 and V is TRBV29-1; TRBD2 aligns across 9 bases. The V segment lost 7 bases and the J segment 5 bases; nucleotides outside the gene matches: 9. Germline assignment: CDR1 SQVTM and CDR2 ANQGSEA. The CDR3 contains 14 residues. The CDR3 sequence is CSASTSGGDNEQFF. The DNA for the CDR3 is TGCAGCGCCTCGACTAGCGGAGGGGACAATGAGCAGTTCTTC.

In this sample, this clonotype turned up a few times. This chain uses TRBV6-1 with TRBJ2-5; D tentatively fits TRBD1 or TRBD2 (6 bases each). Per the germline V gene, CDR1 is MNHNS and CDR2 is SASEGT. V was clipped by 3 bases and J by 1 base, with 12 bases between them. This CDR3 region has 15 residues. The CDR3 region has the DNA TGTGCCAGCAGTGAGAGGGGGGACATCCAAGAGACCCAGTACTTC. Protein product: CASSERGDIQETQYF.

In its sample, this clonotype was seen a few times. The CDR3 region has the DNA TGTGCCAGCAGCTTGGGGACAGGGAAGGATACGCAGTATTTT. Protein: CASSLGTGKDTQYF. The rearrangement links TRBV5-4 to TRBJ2-3; 8 nucleotides align to TRBD1. Losses at the gene ends were 0 bases for V and 6 bases for J; bases not matched to a gene: 3. Germline CDR1 reads SGHNT; CDR2 reads YYREEE (reference sequence). CDR3 length: 14 residues.

In this sample, this clonotype turned up a few times. The genes are TRBV29-1 and TRBJ2-5; D is possibly TRBD1 (6 bases). This CDR3 contains 12 residues. V was trimmed by 5 bases and J by 5 bases, leaving 12 bases between them. CDR1 and CDR2 from the germline V gene are SQVTM and ANQGSEA. CDR3 sequence reads: CSVSRGGETQYF. The CDR3 DNA sequence: TGCAGCGTTAGCAGGGGTGGGGAGACCCAGTACTTC. Filled out from reference TRBV29-1 and TRBJ2-5, the complete variable domain reads SAVISQKPSRDICQRGTSLTIQCQVDSQVTMMFWYRQQPGQSLTLIATANQGSEATYESGFVIDKFPISRPNLTFSTLTVSNMSPEDSSIYLCSVSRGGETQYFGPGTRLLVL.

The sample holds many counts of this clonotype. The chain combines TRBV7-2 with TRBJ1-1; D remains unclear. The CDR3 totals 14 residues. Germline CDR1 and CDR2: SGHTA and FQGNSA. V lost 1 base and J 2 bases, leaving 8 bases between the germline ends. Here the CDR3 DNA reads TGTGCCAGCAGCTTAGAATACACCAACACTGAAGCTTTCTTT. It codes for CASSLEYTNTEAFF. The full variable domain, in which reference TRBV7-2 and TRBJ1-1 provide the parts outside the CDR3, is GAGVSQSPSNKVTEKGKDVELRCDPISGHTALYWYRQSLGQGLEFLIYFQGNSAPDKSGLPSDRFSAERTGGSVSTLTIQRTQQEDSAVYLCASSLEYTNTEAFFGQGTRLTVV.